The rows below give T cell receptor beta chains drawn from one sample of a study of graft-versus-host responses after intestinal transplantation. The data were produced by immunoSEQ multiplex PCR, yet TCRdb's version contains in-frame clones alone and is incomplete. The data contain nearly 25,000 clones, about 39% of them singletons. Sequenced here: alloreactive CD4+ T cells from a mixed lymphocyte reaction culture, sampled before intestinal transplant. All receptors derive from a human patient who received an intestinal transplant. Both conserved end residues are part of each CDR3. The D gene is left open where the match is weak. Size values are once, few and many counts, or a class for expanded clones, and some rows have none.

abundance	d_gene	len	v_gene	j_gene	CDR3nt	CDR3aa
.	.	14	TRBV6-5	TRBJ2-1	TGTGCCAGCAGTTACTCTGGTGACTACAGTGAGCAGTTCTTC	CASSYSGDYSEQFF
.	TRBD2	19	TRBV18	TRBJ2-7	TGTGCCAGCTCCCCGCCGGGTAGACTAGCGGGAAAAGAGTCCTACGAGCAGTACTTC	CASSPPGRLAGKESYEQYF
.	.	15	TRBV19	TRBJ1-1	TGTGCCAGTAGTATACAGTATGGGCTGGGCACTGAAGCTTTCTTT	CASSIQYGLGTEAFF
.	TRBD1	18	TRBV5-4	TRBJ1-4	TGTGCCAGCAGCCCACGTCCCGGGACAGCTGCAACTAATGAAAAACTGTTTTTT	CASSPRPGTAATNEKLFF
.	.	13	TRBV7-3	TRBJ1-1	TGTGCCAGCAGCTCCACAAGACGGGGGGAAGCTTTCTTT	CASSSTRRGEAFF
.	TRBD1	15	TRBV18	TRBJ2-3	TGTGCCAGCTCACTCGACAGGGGGCGGCAAGATACGCAGTATTTT	CASSLDRGRQDTQYF
.	TRBD2	16	TRBV5-1	TRBJ2-7	TGCGCCAGCAGAATGGGTTTCGCGGGAGGGGTATACGAGCAGTACTTC	CASRMGFAGGVYEQYF
few	.	14	TRBV9	TRBJ1-5	TGTGCCAGCAGCGTAGACAGTAGCAATCAGCCCCAGCATTTT	CASSVDSSNQPQHF
.	.	15	TRBV4-2	TRBJ1-5	TGTGCCAGCAGCCAAGGTACGGGGGGCTGGCAGCCCCAGCATTTT	CASSQGTGGWQPQHF
few	.	22	TRBV18	TRBJ1-2	TGTGCCAGCTCATTAACCGTCTCCACACACAGGGCAAATTTGGTAGGGGACTATGGCTACACCTTC	CASSLTVSTHRANLVGDYGYTF
.	.	15	TRBV19	TRBJ1-2	TGTGCCAGTAGTCCCGGATCAGCGCCTTACTATGGCTACACCTTC	CASSPGSAPYYGYTF
.	.	15	TRBV4-3	TRBJ2-3	TGCGCCAGCAGCCACGAGGGCGCGGGTTGGGATACGCAGTATTTT	CASSHEGAGWDTQYF
few	TRBD1	16	TRBV28	TRBJ1-5	TGTGCCAGCAGTTCAGGGATCCGACAGGGAAGTCAGCCCCAGCATTTT	CASSSGIRQGSQPQHF
few	TRBD2	19	TRBV7-2	TRBJ2-7	TGTGCCAGCAGCTTACGGCCCTCCGCGGGAGTTTCAGCCTCCTACGAGCAGTACTTC	CASSLRPSAGVSASYEQYF
.	.	13	TRBV5-5	TRBJ2-7	TGTGCCAGCAGCAATTCAGGGGTCTACGAGCAGTACTTC	CASSNSGVYEQYF
.	TRBD1	15	TRBV6-1	TRBJ1-4	TGTGCCAGCAGTGAAACGACAGGGATTGGGGAAAAACTGTTTTTT	CASSETTGIGEKLFF
.	.	16	TRBV7-9	TRBJ1-1	TGTGCCAGCAGCTACGGTACAGGGAGCCCGAACACTGAAGCTTTCTTT	CASSYGTGSPNTEAFF
.	TRBD1	15	TRBV5-4	TRBJ2-5	TGTGCCAGCAGCCCGGGACAGTCGTACCAAGAGACCCAGTACTTC	CASSPGQSYQETQYF
.	.	15	TRBV5-1	TRBJ2-5	TGCGCCAGCAGCTTGGCCATTGGGGGCGGGGAGACCCAGTACTTC	CASSLAIGGGETQYF
.	TRBD1	14	TRBV30	TRBJ2-4	TGTGCCTGGAGTGTCGGTATGTGGGGACAGGGTCAGTACTTC	CAWSVGMWGQGQYF
.	TRBD1	14	TRBV18	TRBJ2-7	TGTGCCAGCTCACCAAGGACAGGTCACTACGAGCAGTACTTC	CASSPRTGHYEQYF
few	.	15	TRBV30	TRBJ2-3	TGTGCCTGGAGTGTACGGTTCCTAACAGGAGATACGCAGTATTTT	CAWSVRFLTGDTQYF
.	.	13	TRBV2	TRBJ1-2	TGTGCCAGCAGGCATGGCCCGCTCTTCGGCTACACCTTC	CASRHGPLFGYTF
few	TRBD2	15	TRBV7-2	TRBJ2-3	TGTGCCAGCAGCTTGGTGCGGGGGGGCACAGATACGCAGTATTTT	CASSLVRGGTDTQYF
.	.	13	TRBV30	TRBJ1-6	TGTGCCTGGAGCGCTCCACAGGGTTCACCCCTCCACTTT	CAWSAPQGSPLHF
few	TRBD1	15	TRBV4-2	TRBJ2-3	TGTGCCAGCAGCCGAGTGGGACAGGGGGGAGATACGCAGTATTTT	CASSRVGQGGDTQYF
.	TRBD2	16	TRBV9	TRBJ2-2	TGTGCCAGCAGCGTTAGCGGGGGCCTATTTAGAGGGGAGCTGTTTTTT	CASSVSGGLFRGELFF
few	.	13	TRBV30	TRBJ1-5	TGTGCCTGGAGTTCCAGGGAAAATCAGCCCCAGCATTTT	CAWSSRENQPQHF
.	.	15	TRBV7-3	TRBJ2-3	TGTGCCAGCAGCTTATTTACAGGGCCCACAGATACGCAGTATTTT	CASSLFTGPTDTQYF
.	.	13	TRBV7-3	TRBJ2-7	TGTGCCAGCAGCTTCGTAGAGGGAGGCGAGCAGTACTTC	CASSFVEGGEQYF